The 32 T cell receptor beta chains reported below all come from one sample, sequenced in a study of CD8 T cells in Susac syndrome. Reverse transcription used roughly 0.5 to 1 ug RNA and random hexamers. TCRdb independently ran MiXCR on the immunoSEQ multiplex PCR reads; one entry per CDR3 protein. The data show some 100,000 distinct CDR3 sequences, roughly 92% seen once. Material: CD8+ T cells from PBMCs. The source is a human donor in good health.

V and J are TRBV2 and TRBJ2-1; 13 bases are shared with TRBD2. The CDR3 length is 15 residues. Per germline, CDR1 SNHLY and CDR2 FYNNEI. V lost 6 bases and J lost 7; bases outside the gene matches: 6. The CDR3 bases are TGTGCCAGCAGAGAACTAGCGGGAGGGCTGAATGAGCAGTTCTTC. Translation gives CASRELAGGLNEQFF.

This clonotype has a single count. The chain joins TRBV29-1 to TRBJ1-1; D possibly corresponds to TRBD1 (6 bases). The CDR3 contains 14 residues. V shed 4 bases and J shed 0 bases, with 12 bases lying between them. Germline CDR1 and CDR2: SQVTM and ANQGSEA. In nucleotides, the CDR3 is TGCAGCGTTGTTCGAGGACAGTTGAACACTGAAGCTTTCTTT. Protein product: CSVVRGQLNTEAFF.

The rearrangement uses TRBV7-2 and TRBJ2-2, with D possibly TRBD2 on 6 matching bases. Germline CDR1 and CDR2: SGHTA and FQGNSA. The V gene lost 3 bases and the J gene lost 3 bases, with 11 bases spanning the gap. The CDR3 spans 15 residues. The CDR3 DNA follows: TGTGCCAGCAGCTTGGGGGGACTGTACACCGGGGAGCTGTTTTTT. It codes for CASSLGGLYTGELFF.

Written as DNA, the CDR3 is TGCAGCGTCATTACGACTGAAGCTTTCTTT. This gives the protein CSVITTEAFF. J is TRBJ1-1 and V is TRBV29-1; D gene unclear. The CDR3 runs to 10 residues. Per the germline V gene, CDR1 is SQVTM and CDR2 is ANQGSEA. V was trimmed by 6 bases and J by 5 bases, leaving 7 bases between them.

This chain connects TRBV7-8 to TRBJ2-7; 7 bases map to TRBD1. The CDR3 is 17 residues long. V lost 4 bases to trimming and J lost 5 bases; unmatched junction nucleotides: 17. The V gene's germline CDR1 is SGHVS and CDR2 FQNEAQ. The CDR3: CASSSITLRTGPHEQYF. The CDR3 DNA reads as TGTGCCAGCAGCTCGATCACACTCAGGACAGGCCCCCACGAGCAGTACTTC.

This clonotype was seen a handful of times. The chain joins TRBV7-2 to TRBJ1-5; possibly TRBD1 for D (5 bases). This CDR3 is 15 amino acids long. Trimming cost V 5 bases and J 0 bases, with 11 bases left between them. The V gene's germline CDR1 is SGHTA and CDR2 FQGNSA. In nucleotides, the CDR3 is TGTGCCAGCAGCCGGGGGTTGAATAGCAATCAGCCCCAGCATTTT. Its protein is CASSRGLNSNQPQHF. Based on the CDR3 plus reference TRBV7-2 and TRBJ1-5, the full variable domain is GAGVSQSPSNKVTEKGKDVELRCDPISGHTALYWYRQSLGQGLEFLIYFQGNSAPDKSGLPSDRFSAERTGGSVSTLTIQRTQQEDSAVYLCASSRGLNSNQPQHFGDGTRLSIL.

The J gene is TRBJ2-7, the V gene TRBV7-2; weak D call: TRBD1 (6 bases). Per germline, CDR1 SGHTA and CDR2 FQGNSA. Trimming removed 5 bases at V and 0 bases at J, with 20 bases between. The CDR3 runs 17 residues. CDR3 amino acids: CASSRADRALSSYEQYF. The CDR3 DNA follows: TGTGCCAGCAGCCGAGCGGACAGAGCACTTAGCTCCTACGAGCAGTACTTC.

The V and J genes are TRBV30 and TRBJ1-3; D perhaps matches TRBD1 (5 bases). V was pared by 6 bases and J by 7 bases, with 19 bases between. Germline V lookup: CDR1 GTSNPN, CDR2 SVGIG (reference sequence). This CDR3 region has 14 residues. The CDR3 here is CACIDSERGNTIYF. Written as DNA, the CDR3 is TGTGCCTGTATCGACAGCGAAAGAGGGAACACCATATATTTT.

V and J are TRBV6-2 or TRBV6-3 and TRBJ2-7, with TRBD2 matching 12 bases. The CDR3 covers 15 residues. Germline lookup yields CDR1 MNHEY and CDR2 SVGEGT. V lost 4 bases to trimming and J lost 7 bases; unmatched junction nucleotides: 8. The CDR3 loop reads CASSSGTSGYREQYF. CDR3 coding DNA: TGTGCCAGCAGTTCCGGGACTAGCGGGTACCGTGAGCAGTACTTC.

The V call is TRBV6-1, the J call TRBJ1-2; D unresolved. V lost 7 bases, J lost 6 bases, and 18 bases lay in between. The V gene's germline CDR1 is MNHNS and CDR2 SASEGT. The CDR3 sequence is 14 residues long. DNA for the CDR3: TGTGCCAGCACTACTCAGAGGGTCTTGCATGGCTACACCTTC. This translates into CASTTQRVLHGYTF.

The chain recombines TRBV2 with TRBJ1-3, with 9 bases fitting TRBD1. Looked up from germline, CDR1 is SNHLY and CDR2 is FYNNEI. V shed 6 bases and J 0 bases; nucleotides not matched to a gene: 3. The CDR3 sequence is 15 residues long. The CDR3, as DNA: TGTGCCAGCAGGGACAGGGGCACCTCTGGAAACACCATATATTTT. Protein sequence: CASRDRGTSGNTIYF.

This sequence joins TRBV6-1 and TRBJ1-1; no definite D call. V was shortened by 7 bases and J by 1 base, with 7 bases between the two germline ends. This CDR3 has 12 amino acids. Germline V lookup: CDR1 MNHNS, CDR2 SASEGT. The CDR3 DNA is TGTGCCAGCATAATTGGGAACACTGAAGCTTTCTTT. Its protein product is CASIIGNTEAFF.

As to this clonotype: At one boundary the junction diverges from the germline segment, which might be a read error. J is TRBJ2-1 and V is TRBV7-2; 7 bases fit TRBD2. Germline values: CDR1 SGHTA, CDR2 FQGNSA. The length of the CDR3 is 12 residues. CDR3 protein: CASSKRTSEPFF. CDR3 bases: TGTGCCAGCAGCAAACGGACTAGTGAGCCGTTCTTC.

This clonotype has just one count. The rearrangement links TRBV7-2 to TRBJ2-5; D remains ambiguous. This CDR3 has 12 residues. With 4 bases removed from V and 3 bases from J, the gap between germline ends came to 6 bases. The germline gives CDR1 SGHTA, CDR2 FQGNSA. In DNA form, the CDR3 reads TGTGCCAGCAGCTCCCTAAAAGAGACCCAGTACTTC. Translating it yields CASSSLKETQYF.

V usage is TRBV9 and J usage is TRBJ2-1; 11 nucleotides line up with TRBD2. This CDR3 region has 15 residues. J was trimmed by 4 bases and V by 0 bases; bases with no gene match: 0. The germline CDR1 and CDR2 sequences are SGDLS and YYNGEE. CDR3 sequence reads: CASSVGLAGYNEQFF. CDR3 sequence (DNA): TGTGCCAGCAGCGTAGGACTAGCGGGATACAATGAGCAGTTCTTC. Full variable domain (missing parts from reference TRBV9 and TRBJ2-1): DSGVTQTPKHLITATGQRVTLRCSPRSGDLSVYWYQQSLDQGLQFLIQYYNGEERAKGNILERFSAQQFPDLHSELNLSSLELGDSALYFCASSVGLAGYNEQFFGPGTRLTVL.

J is TRBJ2-5 and V is TRBV3-1; D gene ambiguous. The CDR3 loop spans 12 amino acids. Between the trimmed V and J ends, which lost 0 bases and 5 bases, there was a span of 4 bases. Germline CDR1 is LGHDT and CDR2 is YNNKEL (reference sequence). For the CDR3, the DNA is TGTGCCAGCAGCCAAGATATTGAGACCCAGTACTTC. Translation gives CASSQDIETQYF.

The gene calls are TRBV20-1 and TRBJ1-4; weak D call: TRBD1 (5 bases). The CDR3 length is 13 residues. Germline CDR1 and CDR2: DFQATT and SNEGSKA (reference sequence). Trimming removed 6 bases from V and 5 bases from J, with 13 bases in between. The CDR3, as DNA: TGCAGTGCCCTCGCGGGGGGAAATGAAAAACTGTTTTTT. Translation: CSALAGGNEKLFF.

The V and J genes are TRBV5-6 and TRBJ2-1; D possibly corresponds to TRBD1 (5 bases). The CDR3 totals 13 residues. The V end lost 0 bases, the J end lost 6 bases, and 7 bases lay between the germline ends. In germline, CDR1 is SGHDT, CDR2 YYEEEE. CDR3 nucleotide sequence: TGTGCCAGCAGCTTGGGCAGGGCCAATGAGCAGTTCTTC. Translation gives CASSLGRANEQFF.

This clonotype was found a few times. The chain carries TRBV20-1 and TRBJ2-5; D gene unclear. Looked up from germline, CDR1 is DFQATT and CDR2 is SNEGSKA (reference sequence). Trimming pared 7 bases from V and 2 bases from J, leaving 5 bases between. The CDR3 covers 10 residues. The CDR3 DNA is TGCAGTGTGGGACAAGAGACCCAGTACTTC. Its translation is CSVGQETQYF.

This chain connects TRBV29-1 to TRBJ2-7; D call uncertain. This CDR3 spans 11 amino acids. Germline CDR1 SQVTM, CDR2 ANQGSEA. V lost 7 bases, J lost 5 bases, and 12 bases lay in between. CDR3 amino acids: CSGRTADEQYF. In DNA, the CDR3 is TGCAGCGGCAGGACCGCGGACGAGCAGTACTTC.

This chain uses TRBV6-1 with TRBJ1-1, with 7 bases aligning to TRBD1. Trimming at V came to 11 bases and at J to 0 bases, leaving 6 bases not matched to a gene. This CDR3 comprises 13 residues. Per germline, CDR1 MNHNS and CDR2 SASEGT. The CDR3 DNA reads as TGTGCCGCCAGGGGACAGATGAACACTGAAGCTTTCTTT. Protein: CAARGQMNTEAFF.

The chain is built from TRBV20-1 and TRBJ2-7; D might be TRBD1 (5 bases). V was trimmed by 1 base and J by 0 bases, leaving 13 bases between them. The V gene's germline CDR1 is DFQATT and CDR2 SNEGSKA (reference sequence). The CDR3 covers 15 residues. CDR3 region: CSARAEPGNSYEQYF. The CDR3 nucleotides read TGCAGTGCTAGAGCTGAGCCAGGGAACTCCTACGAGCAGTACTTC.

The V gene is TRBV10-3, the J gene TRBJ2-2; TRBD2 aligns across 12 bases. The germline V gene has CDR1 ENHRY and CDR2 SYGVKD. The CDR3 loop spans 14 amino acids. V shed 9 bases, J shed 4 bases, and the junction held 3 bases outside the gene matches. The CDR3 protein is CAISSGRGTGELFF. DNA of the CDR3: TGTGCCATTTCTAGCGGGAGGGGCACCGGGGAGCTGTTTTTT.

The J gene is TRBJ2-1, the V gene TRBV6-2 or TRBV6-3; the D is unclear. Trimming cost V 2 bases and J 7 bases, with 15 bases left between them. The CDR3 consists of 15 residues. CDR1 and CDR2 from the germline V gene are MNHEY and SVGEGT. The CDR3 protein is CASSYLPLLSNEQFF. CDR3 sequence (DNA): TGTGCCAGCAGTTACCTTCCCTTACTGTCGAATGAGCAGTTCTTC.

The chain is built from TRBV12-3 or TRBV12-4 and TRBJ1-2; no definite D call. Trimming left V 1 base short and J 6 bases short, with 9 bases between. This CDR3 has 13 amino acids. The CDR3 spells CASSLGPGHGYTF. CDR3 DNA sequence: TGTGCCAGCAGTTTAGGCCCCGGCCATGGCTACACCTTC.

The CDR3 loop reads CASRASGGAVPDTQYF. The CDR3 DNA is TGTGCCAGCAGGGCTAGCGGGGGGGCCGTTCCGGATACGCAGTATTTT. The rearrangement joins TRBV6-6 to TRBJ2-3; 12 bases line up with TRBD2. Germline CDR1 MNHNY, CDR2 SVGAGI (reference sequence). This CDR3 is 16 amino acids long. J lost 6 bases, V lost 6 bases, and 10 bases had no gene match.

V is TRBV20-1 and J is TRBJ1-1; D is ambiguous. CDR1 is DFQATT, CDR2 SNEGSKA, per germline (reference sequence). Trimming shortened V by 0 bases and J by 4 bases, and 12 bases separated the two germline ends. The CDR3 covers 14 residues. This CDR3 reads CSARERSWGTEAFF. The CDR3 DNA follows: TGCAGTGCTAGAGAGAGGTCCTGGGGCACTGAAGCTTTCTTT.

This clonotype was seen a single time. The chain employs TRBV29-1 and TRBJ2-2; D call uncertain. Trimming shortened V by 6 bases and J by 2 bases, and 16 bases separated the two germline ends. Germline lookup yields CDR1 SQVTM and CDR2 ANQGSEA. There are 15 residues in the CDR3. The CDR3 nucleotides read TGCAGCGTCTCCCCCGGACCTGTCAACACCGGGGAGCTGTTTTTT. It codes for CSVSPGPVNTGELFF.

The chain links TRBV7-2 to TRBJ1-1; D is unclear. Germline-derived CDR1 and CDR2 are SGHTA and FQGNSA. Trimming removed 1 base at V and 2 bases at J, with 8 bases between. CDR3 length: 14 amino acids. CDR3 residues: CASSLEGGNTEAFF. The CDR3 nucleotides read TGTGCCAGCAGCTTAGAAGGCGGCAACACTGAAGCTTTCTTT.

This chain joins TRBV6-4 and TRBJ1-1, with D perhaps matching TRBD1 (5 bases). Trimming pared 3 bases from V and 7 bases from J, leaving 21 bases between. CDR1 is MRHNA and CDR2 is SNTAGT in the germline V gene. The CDR3 runs 16 residues. CDR3 in amino acids: CASSDRNWGTRDEAFF. As DNA, the CDR3 is TGTGCCAGCAGTGATAGAAATTGGGGGACTAGGGATGAAGCTTTCTTT.

This chain links TRBV7-2 with TRBJ1-3; D not resolved. CDR3 length: 15 residues. Deletions cut 2 bases from V and 4 bases from J, with 12 bases between. Germline assignment: CDR1 SGHTA and CDR2 FQGNSA. The CDR3 region has the DNA TGTGCCAGCAGCTTATCGTTGGGTCTCGGAAACACCATATATTTT. It specifies CASSLSLGLGNTIYF.

The V gene is TRBV20-1, the J gene TRBJ2-7, with 15 bases that match TRBD2. Germline V gene lookup returns CDR1 DFQATT and CDR2 SNEGSKA (reference sequence). This CDR3 has 14 amino acids. The V segment lost 5 bases and the J segment 3 bases; nucleotides outside the gene matches: 2. This CDR3 is CSAWTSGRVYEQYF. As DNA, the CDR3 is TGCAGTGCTTGGACTAGCGGGAGGGTCTACGAGCAGTACTTC.